A single sample is the source of the 16 T cell receptor beta chains below, sequenced in a study of cytomegalovirus exposure and HLA in healthy donors. Vbeta (60) and Jbeta (13) primers were used in the PCR. Clones were sequenced by immunoSEQ multiplex PCR, and TCRdb holds only the in-frame ones, with some missing. Of over 75,000 clones in the sample, about 89% were seen once. The material sequenced was PBMCs. Receptor source: a man aged 30-40 years in good health and CMV-seropositive.

This chain links TRBV5-1 with TRBJ2-3, with 8 bases aligning to TRBD1. This CDR3 has 15 residues. The junction had 9 bases not matched to a gene; V was cut back by 4 bases and J by 5 bases. Germline CDR1 and CDR2: SGHRS and YFSETQ. CDR3 DNA: TGCGCCAGCAGCAAGGACAGGGTTGACGGAGATACGCAGTATTTT. Amino acids: CASSKDRVDGDTQYF.

CDR3 protein: CSVERQGTNEQYF. CDR3 sequence (DNA): TGCAGCGTTGAAAGACAGGGAACGAACGAGCAGTACTTC. This sequence joins TRBV29-1 and TRBJ2-7; TRBD1 aligns across 7 bases. The V gene's germline CDR1 is SQVTM and CDR2 ANQGSEA. This CDR3 region has 13 residues. V dropped 2 bases and J dropped 5; count of bases not matched to a gene: 6.

This clone appeared once. The chain carries TRBV7-6 and TRBJ1-1, with D possibly matching TRBD1 (6 bases). V lost 5 bases and J 1 base, leaving 8 bases between the germline ends. CDR3 size: 13 residues. CDR1 and CDR2 from the germline V gene are SGHVS and FNYEAQ. CDR3 region: CASSGGRNTEAFF. In nucleotides, the CDR3 is TGTGCCAGCAGCGGGGGCAGGAACACTGAAGCTTTCTTT.

The chain has TRBV29-1 and TRBJ2-3, with 7 bases matching TRBD2. The CDR3 has 14 residues. The trim removed 5 bases at V and 0 bases at J, leaving 5 bases unmatched. Germline lookup yields CDR1 SQVTM and CDR2 ANQGSEA. For the CDR3, the DNA is TGCAGCGTTCCTACTAGCGCAAGCACAGATACGCAGTATTTT. Translating it yields CSVPTSASTDTQYF.

This clone was observed a handful of times. The rearrangement joins TRBV10-2 to TRBJ2-1, with TRBD1 matching 9 bases. The CDR3 has 16 residues. Germline CDR1 WSHSY, CDR2 SAAADI. The junction had 13 bases not matched to a gene; V was cut back by 7 bases and J by 6 bases. CDR3 in DNA: TGCGCCAGCACCCTAGAAGGGGGACAGGGTTTCAATGAGCAGTTCTTC. It is translated as CASTLEGGQGFNEQFF.

This chain joins TRBV5-1 and TRBJ2-3, with D perhaps TRBD2 (6 bases). CDR1 SGHRS and CDR2 YFSETQ come from the germline V gene. V dropped 3 bases and J dropped 2 bases, with 22 bases sitting between them. The CDR3 is 18 amino acids. The CDR3 region has the DNA TGCGCCAGCAGCTATTGGACCTGGAACAGCGGGTCCACAGATACGCAGTATTTT. This gives the protein CASSYWTWNSGSTDTQYF.

This chain links TRBV6-6 with TRBJ2-7; tentative D call: TRBD1 (6 bases). The CDR3 contains 14 residues. V was trimmed by 6 bases and J by 2 bases, leaving 14 bases between them. Germline V gene lookup returns CDR1 MNHNY and CDR2 SVGAGI (reference sequence). CDR3 bases: TGTGCCAGCAGGGCCGGGACATCGCCCTACGAGCAGTACTTC. Protein product: CASRAGTSPYEQYF.

This clone was counted between two and nine times. This chain joins TRBV7-9 and TRBJ2-1; TRBD1 matches 7 bases. The CDR3 is 12 residues long. J was trimmed by 9 bases and V by 5 bases; bases with no gene match: 4. CDR1 is SEHNR and CDR2 is FQNEAQ in the germline V gene (reference sequence). Here the CDR3 reads CASSPRQGEQFF. For the CDR3, the DNA is TGTGCCAGCAGCCCGAGACAGGGTGAGCAGTTCTTC.

The chain is built from TRBV5-1 and TRBJ2-1, with D perhaps matching TRBD1 (6 bases). CDR1 and CDR2 (germline): SGHRS, YFSETQ. V was clipped by 3 bases and J by 5 bases, with 9 bases between them. The CDR3 consists of 13 residues. This CDR3 reads CASSYGQNNEQFF. CDR3 in DNA: TGCGCCAGCAGCTACGGACAGAACAATGAGCAGTTCTTC.

In its sample, this clone was seen once. The chain employs TRBV5-1 and TRBJ1-3; D ambiguous. Trimming cost V 1 base and J 2 bases, with 19 bases left between them. The CDR3 is 18 amino acids. Germline V lookup: CDR1 SGHRS, CDR2 YFSETQ. CDR3 coding DNA: TGCGCCAGCAGCTTGTTAGCGGTCGGGGATTCTCCTGGAAACACCATATATTTT. This sequence encodes CASSLLAVGDSPGNTIYF.

Only a few counts were recorded for this clone. This specimen includes other DNA sequences encoding the same CDR3. The chain links TRBV5-1 to TRBJ1-1, with TRBD1 matching over 8 bases. J lost 2 bases, V lost 4 bases, and 4 bases had no gene match. CDR3 length: 14 residues. CDR1 SGHRS and CDR2 YFSETQ come from the germline V gene. The CDR3 spells CASSPGQGNTEAFF. DNA for the CDR3: TGCGCCAGCAGCCCCGGACAGGGTAACACTGAAGCTTTCTTT.

The chain uses TRBV18 and TRBJ2-1, with a tentative D call TRBD2 (6 bases). The germline CDR1 and CDR2 sequences are KGHSH and LQKENI. The ends were cut back, 3 bases at V and 8 bases at J, with 11 bases in the middle. The CDR3 has 13 residues. CDR3 in DNA: TGTGCCAGCTCACCGCGGGATCGGGATGAGCAGTTCTTC. Encoded protein: CASSPRDRDEQFF. Drawing the rest from reference TRBV18 and TRBJ2-1, the complete variable domain is NAGVMQNPRHLVRRRGQEARLRCSPMKGHSHVYWYRQLPEEGLKFMVYLQKENIIDESGMPKERFSAEFPKEGPSILRIQQVVRGDSAAYFCASSPRDRDEQFFGPGTRLTVL.

The chain has TRBV9 and TRBJ2-1, with TRBD2 matching 10 bases. V shed 3 bases and J 4 bases; nucleotides not matched to a gene: 7. The CDR3 is made up of 16 amino acids. Germline assignment: CDR1 SGDLS and CDR2 YYNGEE. Here the CDR3 reads CASSALLAGEYNEQFF. The CDR3 DNA reads TGTGCCAGCAGCGCCCTTCTAGCGGGAGAGTACAATGAGCAGTTCTTC.

This chain uses TRBV15 with TRBJ2-1; D is uncertain. This CDR3 has 14 amino acids. Germline V CDR1 and CDR2: LNHNV, YYDKDF (reference sequence). V was clipped by 0 bases and J by 2 bases, with 5 bases between them. DNA for the CDR3: TGTGCCACCAGCAGAGACGTAACCTACAATGAGCAGTTCTTC. Its translation is CATSRDVTYNEQFF.

The CDR3 sequence is CASSYRSQPQHF. Here the CDR3 DNA reads TGTGCCAGCAGTTACAGGAGTCAGCCCCAGCATTTT. V is TRBV6-6 and J is TRBJ1-5; D not resolved. The germline V and J ends were trimmed by 2 bases and 6 bases, with 5 bases remaining between them. Germline CDR1 is MNHNY and CDR2 is SVGAGI (reference sequence). The CDR3 loop spans 12 amino acids.

This clone was counted a single time. CDR3 coding DNA: TGCGCCAGCAGCTTGTCTAGGGGATCGGTGTCCGGGGAGCTGTTTTTT. Translating gives CASSLSRGSVSGELFF. The chain couples TRBV5-1 to TRBJ2-2, with TRBD1 as a possible D gene (5 bases). The CDR3 is made up of 16 amino acids. Deletions cut 1 base from V and 6 bases from J, with 16 bases between. Germline V gene sequence: CDR1 SGHRS, CDR2 YFSETQ.